This T cell receptor (beta chain) is from a study of T cells after yellow fever vaccination. Germline assignment: CDR1 LGHNA and CDR2 YSLEER. Unmatched junction bases numbered 7, after V lost 6 bases and J lost 1 base. The CDR3 totals 15 residues. Using its own MiXCR run on the 5' RACE reads, TCRdb lists one record per CDR3 protein. This table holds 200,000 to 250,000 distinct CDR3 sequences, around 7% found once. The TCR comes from a man in his thirties or forties who received the YFV17D yellow fever vaccine. The rearrangement uses TRBV4-3 and TRBJ2-7; TRBD2 agrees at 9 bases. Material: CD4+ T cells sorted from PBMCs, obtained 15 days after the yellow fever booster vaccination. CDR3 protein: CASREGLAFSYEQYF. Written as DNA, the CDR3 is TGCGCCAGCAGAGAAGGACTAGCGTTTTCCTACGAGCAGTACTTC.